The 5 T cell receptor beta chains presented below share a single source sample, sequenced in a study of blood T cell repertoires in COVID-19. TCRdb's table, derived via immunoSEQ multiplex PCR, lists solely in-frame clones and lacks some. The sample records around 230,000 clones, about 80% being singletons. The sample taken for sequencing was peripheral blood. The receptors were gathered from an elderly woman with acute or convalescent COVID-19.

The rearrangement joins TRBV7-2 to TRBJ1-5, with TRBD1 matching over 7 bases. The CDR3 sequence is 13 residues long. Trimming at V came to 5 bases and at J to 6 bases, leaving 4 bases not matched to a gene. Germline CDR1 and CDR2: SGHTA and FQGNSA. CDR3 sequence reads: CASSNRGGQPQHF. The CDR3 DNA is TGTGCCAGCAGCAACAGGGGTGGTCAGCCCCAGCATTTT.

The chain is built from TRBV28 and TRBJ1-4; a weak D match, TRBD1 (5 bases). From germline, CDR1 is MDHEN and CDR2 SYDVKM. The CDR3 runs to 13 residues. The V end lost 1 base, the J end lost 7 bases, and 7 bases lay between the germline ends. The CDR3, as DNA: TGTGCCAGCAGTTTATCAGGGCGTGAAAAACTGTTTTTT. This sequence encodes CASSLSGREKLFF.

This clone was seen a few times. The chain uses TRBV19 and TRBJ1-1, with 8 positions matching TRBD1. Germline trimming cut 4 bases from V and 5 bases from J; bases unmatched to any gene: 3. Germline V gives CDR1 LNHDA, CDR2 SQIVND (reference sequence). The length of the CDR3 is 13 residues. The CDR3 nucleotides read TGTGCCAGTAGTACACAGGGGGGGACTGAAGCTTTCTTT. Protein product: CASSTQGGTEAFF.

The CDR3 region has the DNA TGTGCCAGCTCACCGGACAGGGAGAACTACGAGCAGTACTTC. The encoded protein is CASSPDRENYEQYF. The chain is built from TRBV18 and TRBJ2-7, with TRBD1 matching over 8 bases. Trimming at V came to 3 bases and at J to 3 bases, leaving 4 bases not matched to a gene. CDR1 and CDR2 (germline): KGHSH, LQKENI. This CDR3 is 14 amino acids long.

This clone was picked up a small number of times. This chain links TRBV28 with TRBJ2-7, with D perhaps matching TRBD2 (6 bases). Germline values: CDR1 MDHEN, CDR2 SYDVKM. This CDR3 has 14 amino acids. Trimming cost V 5 bases and J 4 bases, with 15 bases left between them. The CDR3 DNA reads as TGTGCCAGCAGTCCAGCGGGCCAGAAATACGAGCAGTACTTC. It codes for CASSPAGQKYEQYF.